Listed below are T cell receptor beta chains from one sample, sequenced in a study of T cells in Graves' hyperthyroidism and ophthalmopathy. TCRdb processed the multiplex PCR reads anew with MiXCR; each CDR3 protein has one entry. The table shows roughly 700,000 distinct CDR3 sequences, with roughly a sixth occurring only once. Sequencing was done on a sample of blood. The source of these receptors is a man between 50 and 59 years old with Graves' hyperthyroidism. The CDR3 runs from the conserved cysteine through the conserved F or W. D genes are given only for firm matches. Expanded clones get a size class; other rows say once, few or many, or leave the size out.

abundance	v_gene	d_gene	j_gene	CDR3aa	CDR3nt
many	TRBV20-1	TRBD2	TRBJ2-1	CSARLLAGDINEQFF	TGCAGTGCTAGACTCCTAGCGGGAGATATCAATGAGCAGTTCTTC
NA	TRBV5-1	TRBD2	TRBJ2-1	CASSPGTSGNYEQFF	TGCGCCAGCAGCCCGGGGACTAGCGGGAACTATGAGCAGTTCTTC
NA	TRBV7-8	NA	TRBJ2-2	CASSPYNRDRGGELFF	TGTGCCAGCAGCCCATACAACCGGGACCGGGGCGGGGAGCTGTTTTTT
few	TRBV7-8	TRBD2	TRBJ2-5	CASSLRGLAGEVRETQYF	TGTGCCAGCAGCTTGCGGGGACTAGCGGGAGAAGTACGTGAGACCCAGTACTTC
NA	TRBV20-1	TRBD1	TRBJ1-6	CSARETGGYSPLHF	TGCAGTGCTAGAGAGACAGGGGGCTATTCACCCCTCCACTTT
many	TRBV5-1	TRBD2	TRBJ2-7	CASSLEAGGSYEQYF	TGTGCCAGCAGCTTAGAAGCGGGAGGATCCTACGAGCAGTACTTC
many	TRBV11-2	TRBD1	TRBJ2-3	CASSRDRPDTQYF	TGTGCCAGCAGCCGGGACAGGCCCGATACGCAGTATTTT
many	TRBV5-5	NA	TRBJ2-1	CASSPWRARDNEQFF	TGTGCCAGCAGCCCCTGGAGGGCTCGGGACAATGAGCAGTTCTTC
NA	TRBV30	TRBD2	TRBJ2-2	CAWMQWGGAGELFF	TGTGCCTGGATGCAGTGGGGGGGGGCCGGGGAGCTGTTTTTT
NA	TRBV13	NA	TRBJ1-5	CASSSGPNNQAQHF	TGTGCCAGCAGCTCAGGACCGAACAATCAGGCGCAGCATTTT
once	TRBV19	NA	TRBJ1-4	CASSTDSVATNEKLFF	TGTGCCAGTAGTACGGACAGCGTAGCAACTAATGAAAAACTGTTTTTT
NA	TRBV4-3	TRBD1	TRBJ1-2	CASSQGGGQPNYGYTF	TGCGCCAGCAGCCAAGGGGGGGGACAGCCTAACTATGGCTACACCTTC
NA	TRBV20-1	NA	TRBJ1-5	CSAREFGSSNQPQHF	TGCAGTGCTAGAGAGTTTGGGAGTAGCAATCAGCCCCAGCATTTT
many	TRBV5-1	TRBD1	TRBJ2-7	CASSPQADRVYEQYF	TGCGCCAGCAGCCCCCAAGCGGACAGGGTCTACGAGCAGTACTTC
NA	TRBV11-2	NA	TRBJ2-1	CASINLGGDPHNEQFF	TGTGCCAGCATCAACCTGGGAGGTGATCCCCACAATGAGCAGTTCTTC
many	TRBV20-1	NA	TRBJ2-1	CSAADVDNEQFF	TGCAGTGCCGCCGACGTGGACAATGAGCAGTTCTTC
NA	TRBV28	TRBD1	TRBJ1-1	CASRTGGAEDTEAFF	TGTGCCAGCAGGACAGGGGGCGCAGAGGACACTGAAGCTTTCTTT
many	TRBV27	TRBD1	TRBJ1-2	CASSRQGFYGYTF	TGTGCCAGCAGTCGACAGGGGTTCTATGGCTACACCTTC
many	TRBV7-3	TRBD2	TRBJ2-3	CASSSPGRGRGTDTQYF	TGTGCCAGCAGCTCTCCTGGGCGCGGGAGAGGCACAGATACGCAGTATTTT
NA	TRBV28	TRBD1	TRBJ1-5	CASNRPATGGNQPQHF	TGTGCCAGCAATAGACCCGCGACAGGGGGCAATCAGCCCCAGCATTTT
few	TRBV7-6	NA	TRBJ2-3	CASSPDVQRYTQYF	TGTGCCAGCAGCCCAGACGTCCAGCGGTATACGCAGTATTTT
many	TRBV28	TRBD1	TRBJ1-2	CASSTGEGYGYTF	TGTGCCAGCAGTACAGGGGAGGGTTATGGCTACACCTTC
NA	TRBV10-2	NA	TRBJ2-1	CASRDDYNEQFF	TGCGCCAGCAGGGACGACTACAATGAGCAGTTCTTC
NA	TRBV11-2	NA	TRBJ2-2	CASRSPARGHTGELFF	TGTGCCAGCAGGTCGCCCGCAAGGGGCCACACCGGGGAGCTGTTTTTT
many	TRBV7-9	NA	TRBJ2-1	CASSPRDRDNEQFF	TGTGCCAGCAGCCCACGCGACCGAGACAATGAGCAGTTCTTC
many	TRBV30	NA	TRBJ1-5	CAWSASRDQPQHF	TGTGCCTGGAGCGCTTCAAGAGATCAGCCCCAGCATTTT
many	TRBV9	TRBD2	TRBJ2-5	CASSVGSSGRAETQYF	TGTGCCAGCAGCGTAGGATCAAGCGGGAGGGCGGAGACCCAGTACTTC
many	TRBV29-1	TRBD2	TRBJ2-5	CSVPGGFQETQYF	TGCAGCGTACCGGGGGGTTTCCAAGAGACCCAGTACTTC
few	TRBV9	NA	TRBJ1-4	CASSARTATNEKLFF	TGTGCCAGCAGCGCCCGGACAGCAACTAATGAAAAACTGTTTTTT
NA	TRBV12-3/TRBV12-4	NA	TRBJ2-3	CASSGRIDTQYF	TGTGCCAGCAGTGGAAGGATAGATACGCAGTATTTT
NA	TRBV5-1	TRBD1	TRBJ1-1	CASSRGDRGLGAFF	TGCGCCAGCAGCCGGGGCGACAGGGGGCTTGGAGCTTTCTTT
few	TRBV6-1	NA	TRBJ1-2	CASSRTDVRGGYTF	TGTGCCAGCAGTCGGACAGACGTTCGTGGTGGCTACACCTTC
few	TRBV7-9	NA	TRBJ2-7	CVSMGSDRLLYEQYF	TGTGTCAGCATGGGTAGTGACAGGCTTCTGTACGAGCAGTACTTC
NA	TRBV7-3	TRBD1	TRBJ2-1	CASSLQGAEYNEQFF	TGTGCCAGCAGCCTGCAGGGGGCGGAATACAATGAGCAGTTCTTC
many	TRBV12-3/TRBV12-4	NA	TRBJ1-6	CASSRTNSPLHF	TGTGCCAGCAGCAGGACAAATTCACCCCTCCACTTT
few	TRBV19	NA	TRBJ1-4	CASSIVHRTPEKLFF	TGTGCCAGTAGTATAGTACACCGGACCCCCGAAAAACTGTTTTTT
many	TRBV27	TRBD1	TRBJ2-7	CASSLGRGHSEQYF	TGTGCCAGCAGTTTGGGCAGGGGGCATAGTGAGCAGTACTTC
many	TRBV5-1	TRBD1	TRBJ2-7	CASRERQGVPYEQYF	TGCGCCAGCCGCGAAAGACAGGGGGTTCCCTACGAGCAGTACTTC
many	TRBV12-3/TRBV12-4	NA	TRBJ1-1	CASKRTGGNTEAFF	TGTGCCAGCAAGAGGACCGGGGGGAACACTGAAGCTTTCTTT
many	TRBV6-1	NA	TRBJ2-6	CASSLGLAGANVLTF	TGTGCCAGCAGTTTGGGACTCGCCGGGGCCAACGTCCTGACTTTC
many	TRBV30	NA	TRBJ1-5	CAWSVGSGQPQHF	TGTGCCTGGAGTGTAGGGAGCGGTCAGCCCCAGCATTTT
many	TRBV20-1	TRBD2	TRBJ2-2	CSARRASGRVLHTGELFF	TGCAGTGCTAGAAGGGCTAGCGGGAGAGTTTTACACACCGGGGAGCTGTTTTTT